A single sample is the source of the 17 T cell receptor beta chains below, sequenced in a study of preoperative IRX-2 immunotherapy in early breast cancer. Sequenced by immunoSEQ multiplex PCR; TCRdb stores in-frame clones only, minus some. The sample carries about 42,000 clones, 77% recorded once. Regarding treatment: preoperative locoregional IRX-2 cytokine immunotherapy. The sequencing used tumor tissue, collected after IRX-2 immunotherapy. All receptors derive from a human donor with breast cancer.

The chain employs TRBV1 and TRBJ1-4. TRBV1 is shown as a pseudogene. The CDR3 loop spans 14 amino acids. The CDR3 region is CASSPLGTNEKLFF. The CDR3 nucleotides read TGCGCCAGCAGCCCCCTCGGAACTAATGAAAAACTGTTTTTT.

The chain employs TRBV18 and TRBJ2-1; D not resolved. CDR1 and CDR2 (germline): KGHSH, LQKENI. The CDR3 extends over 16 amino acids. Trimming pared 3 bases from V and 5 bases from J, leaving 17 bases between. In DNA, the CDR3 is TGTGCCAGCTCACCCTCTGTGGGAACCGTAAACAATGAGCAGTTCTTC. It specifies CASSPSVGTVNNEQFF.

This clone was detected a few times. The V gene is TRBV11-3, the J gene TRBJ2-5, with D tentatively TRBD2 (6 bases). Germline V gene lookup returns CDR1 SGHNT and CDR2 YENEEA. The CDR3 runs to 15 residues. V dropped 1 base and J dropped 1 base, with 10 bases sitting between them. Here the CDR3 reads CASSLVRDFQETQYF. The CDR3 DNA follows: TGTGCCAGCAGCTTAGTCCGGGACTTCCAAGAGACCCAGTACTTC.

V usage is TRBV18 and J usage is TRBJ1-1; 8 bases line up with TRBD1. The CDR3 is 16 amino acids. Trimming removed 3 bases from V and 1 base from J; junction bases left unmatched: 7. In germline, CDR1 is KGHSH, CDR2 LQKENI. The CDR3 sequence is CASSPMTGATNTEAFF. CDR3 bases: TGTGCCAGCTCACCTATGACAGGGGCGACGAACACTGAAGCTTTCTTT.

V and J are TRBV19 and TRBJ1-4, with 9 bases that match TRBD1. The germline gives CDR1 LNHDA, CDR2 SQIVND (reference sequence). Trimming took 8 bases from V and 4 from J; bases not matched to a gene: 5. The CDR3 sequence is 14 residues long. The CDR3 bases are TGTGCCAGTTGTCCGGGACAGGGTAATGAAAAACTGTTTTTT. It is translated as CASCPGQGNEKLFF.

The chain couples TRBV28 to TRBJ1-1; D unclear. The CDR3 covers 14 residues. Trimming removed 10 bases at V and 5 bases at J, with 20 bases between. CDR1 MDHEN and CDR2 SYDVKM come from the germline V gene. The DNA for the CDR3 is TGTGCCATCCTAGGAGGCGCGCGTCCAACTGAAGCTTTCTTT. This codes for CAILGGARPTEAFF.

This clone showed up just a few times. The chain has TRBV11-3 and TRBJ2-7, with D perhaps matching TRBD1 or TRBD2 (5 bases each). Germline V gene lookup returns CDR1 SGHNT and CDR2 YENEEA. The ends were cut back, 3 bases at V and 0 bases at J, with 9 bases in the middle. CDR3 size: 14 residues. Here the CDR3 reads CASSLGVSSYEQYF. CDR3 nucleotides: TGTGCCAGCAGCTTGGGGGTGAGCTCCTACGAGCAGTACTTC.

The chain joins TRBV6-8 to TRBJ2-5; 7 bases align to TRBD2. V dropped 6 bases and J dropped 5; count of bases not matched to a gene: 6. Germline CDR1 reads MNHGY; CDR2 reads SAAAGT. This CDR3 contains 13 residues. CDR3 in DNA: TGTGCCAGCAGGCGGGGGTTAATGGAGACCCAGTACTTC. Its translation is CASRRGLMETQYF.

The chain carries TRBV10-2 and TRBJ1-3, with TRBD1 as a possible D gene (6 bases). The CDR3 has 15 amino acids. V was shortened by 2 bases and J by 1 base, with 9 bases between the two germline ends. Germline CDR1 WSHSY, CDR2 SAAADI. The CDR3 DNA sequence: TGCGCCAGCAGTGAGAACCAGGGGTCTGGAAACACCATATATTTT. It codes for CASSENQGSGNTIYF.

Only one count was recorded for this clone. This sequence joins TRBV2 and TRBJ1-1; no definite D call. Per the germline V gene, CDR1 is SNHLY and CDR2 is FYNNEI. The CDR3 is 14 amino acids. Trimming left V 1 base short and J 4 bases short, with 10 bases between. The CDR3: CASSEGRMSTEAFF. The CDR3 DNA sequence: TGTGCCAGCAGTGAAGGGCGGATGAGCACTGAAGCTTTCTTT.

The gene calls are TRBV6-7 and TRBJ2-7, with 10 positions matching TRBD2. TRBV6-7 is an open reading frame whose function is uncertain. The CDR3 spans 15 residues. Unmatched junction bases numbered 8, after V lost 5 bases and J lost 4 bases. The CDR3 protein is CASSDIAGGQYEQYF. CDR3 DNA: TGTGCCAGCAGTGACATAGCGGGGGGACAGTACGAGCAGTACTTC.

In DNA, the CDR3 is TGTGCCAGCAGCTCGACAGTCTACGAGCAGTACTTC. Encoded protein: CASSSTVYEQYF. This chain joins TRBV28 and TRBJ2-7, with D perhaps TRBD1 (5 bases). V was cut by 6 bases and J by 3 bases, with 9 bases left in between. Per the germline V gene, CDR1 is MDHEN and CDR2 is SYDVKM. This CDR3 has 12 residues. Together with reference TRBV28 and TRBJ2-7, the CDR3 gives the full variable domain: DVKVTQSSRYLVKRTGEKVFLECVQDMDHENMFWYRQDPGLGLRLIYFSYDVKMKEKGDIPEGYSVSREKKERFSLILESASTNQTSMYLCASSSTVYEQYFGPGTRLTVT.

J is TRBJ2-7 and V is TRBV19, with D perhaps given as TRBD1 or TRBD2 (5 bases each). The germline V and J ends were trimmed by 6 bases and 2 bases, with 14 bases remaining between them. The CDR3 runs 14 residues. In germline, CDR1 is LNHDA, CDR2 SQIVND (reference sequence). The CDR3 sequence is CASSLGGLTYEQYF. The CDR3 nucleotides read TGTGCCAGTAGCCTTGGGGGTCTGACCTACGAGCAGTACTTC.

The genes are TRBV11-3 and TRBJ2-1; 9 bases align to TRBD2. V lost 5 bases to trimming and J lost 5 bases; unmatched junction nucleotides: 10. Germline assignment: CDR1 SGHNT and CDR2 YENEEA. The CDR3 loop spans 16 amino acids. In DNA form, the CDR3 reads TGTGCCAGCAGCACTCCGGGAGCGGGGGGTCACAATGAGCAGTTCTTC. Its translation: CASSTPGAGGHNEQFF.

J is TRBJ1-5 and V is TRBV28, with a possible D match to TRBD1 (5 bases). This CDR3 spans 16 amino acids. The germline gives CDR1 MDHEN, CDR2 SYDVKM. V shed 7 bases and J shed 0 bases, with 16 bases lying between them. CDR3 protein: CASTQTGVDSNQPQHF. CDR3 nucleotides: TGTGCCAGCACCCAAACGGGGGTGGATAGCAATCAGCCCCAGCATTTT.

This chain's CDR3 is CASSQEPGNEQFF. DNA for the CDR3: TGCGCCAGCAGCCAAGAACCGGGAAATGAGCAGTTCTTC. The chain carries TRBV23-1 and TRBJ2-1, with a possible D match to TRBD2 (5 bases). TRBV23-1 is treated as an ORF (open reading frame) with a function not yet certain. Trimming shortened V by 6 bases and J by 7 bases, and 13 bases separated the two germline ends. This CDR3 spans 13 amino acids.

The gene calls are TRBV28 and TRBJ1-4; 9 bases align to TRBD1. V trimming: 4 bases; J trimming: 8 bases; junction bases outside the gene matches: 8. CDR1 and CDR2 from the germline V gene are MDHEN and SYDVKM. The CDR3 runs to 15 residues. The CDR3 here is CASSSFGTGFEKLFF. CDR3 in DNA: TGTGCCAGCAGTTCGTTCGGGACAGGGTTCGAAAAACTGTTTTTT.